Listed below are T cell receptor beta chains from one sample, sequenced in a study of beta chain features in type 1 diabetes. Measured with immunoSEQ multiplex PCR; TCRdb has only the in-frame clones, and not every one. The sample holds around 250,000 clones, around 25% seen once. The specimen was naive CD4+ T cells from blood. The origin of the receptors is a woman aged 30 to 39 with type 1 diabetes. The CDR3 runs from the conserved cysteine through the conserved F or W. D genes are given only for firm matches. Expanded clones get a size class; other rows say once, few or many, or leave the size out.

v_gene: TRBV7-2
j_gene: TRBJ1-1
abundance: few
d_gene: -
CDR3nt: TGTGCCAGCAGCCAAACAACAGGTTGGACTGAAGCTTTCTTT
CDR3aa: CASSQTTGWTEAFF

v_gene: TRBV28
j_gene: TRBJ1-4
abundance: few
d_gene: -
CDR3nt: TGTGCCAGCTCGGGAGGAGGTTTAGAGGAAAAACTGTTTTTT
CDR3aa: CASSGGGLEEKLFF

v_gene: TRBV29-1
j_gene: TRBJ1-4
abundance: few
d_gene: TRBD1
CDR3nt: TGCAGCGTTTCCACGACAGGGACGAATGAAAAACTGTTTTTT
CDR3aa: CSVSTTGTNEKLFF

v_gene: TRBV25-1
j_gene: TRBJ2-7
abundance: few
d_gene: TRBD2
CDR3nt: TGTGCCAGCAGTGAACCCAGCGGGAGGGTCGAGCAGTACTTC
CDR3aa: CASSEPSGRVEQYF

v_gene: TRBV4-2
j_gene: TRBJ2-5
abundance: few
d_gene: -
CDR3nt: TGTGCCAGCAGCCAGTCGGTGGAGGAGACCCAGTACTTC
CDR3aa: CASSQSVEETQYF

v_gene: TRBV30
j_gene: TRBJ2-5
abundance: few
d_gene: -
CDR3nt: TGTGCCTGGAGTACCTACGGTGGGGGGAGAGAAGAGACCCAGTACTTC
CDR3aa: CAWSTYGGGREETQYF

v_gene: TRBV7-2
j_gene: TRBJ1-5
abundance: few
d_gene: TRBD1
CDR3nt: TGTGCCAGCAGCCCTACCGGGACAGGCAATCAGCCCCAGCATTTT
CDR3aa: CASSPTGTGNQPQHF

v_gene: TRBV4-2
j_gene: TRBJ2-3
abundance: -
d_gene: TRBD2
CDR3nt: TGTGCCAGCAGCCAACGAATAGCGGGAAGCACAGATACGCAGTATTTT
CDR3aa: CASSQRIAGSTDTQYF

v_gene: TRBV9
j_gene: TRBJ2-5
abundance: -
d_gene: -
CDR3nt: TGTGCCAGCAGCGTAGCTCCGCCAGGCAACCAAGAGACCCAGTACTTC
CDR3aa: CASSVAPPGNQETQYF

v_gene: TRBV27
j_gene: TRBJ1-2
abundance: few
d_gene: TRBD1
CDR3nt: TGTGCCAGCAGGCATCGGACAGGGCTTTATGGCTACACCTTC
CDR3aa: CASRHRTGLYGYTF

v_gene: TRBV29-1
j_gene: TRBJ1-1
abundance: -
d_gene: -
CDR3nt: TGCAGCGTTGCCGTACAGGGTACGAACACTGAAGCTTTCTTT
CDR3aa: CSVAVQGTNTEAFF

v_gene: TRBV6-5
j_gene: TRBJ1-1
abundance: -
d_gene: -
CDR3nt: TGTGCCAGCAGTTACCTCCGGTGGGGGCCCAATGCTAAAGCTTTCTTT
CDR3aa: CASSYLRWGPNAKAFF

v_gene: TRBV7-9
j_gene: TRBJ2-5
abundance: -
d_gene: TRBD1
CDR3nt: TGTGCCAGCAGCCCACAGACAGGGTACCAAGAGACCCAGTACTTC
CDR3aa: CASSPQTGYQETQYF

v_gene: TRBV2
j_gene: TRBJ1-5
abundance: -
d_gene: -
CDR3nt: TGTGCCAGCAGTGAAGCCGGAGATCAGCCCCAGCATTTT
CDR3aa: CASSEAGDQPQHF

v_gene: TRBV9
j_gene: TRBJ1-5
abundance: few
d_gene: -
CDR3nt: TGTGCCAGCAGCGTAGCGGGGGATAGCAATCAGCCCCAGCATTTT
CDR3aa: CASSVAGDSNQPQHF

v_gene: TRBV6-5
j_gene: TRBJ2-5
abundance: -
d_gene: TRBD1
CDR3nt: TGTGCCAGTGCGGACAGGGGGCCTCCAGAGACCCAGTACTTC
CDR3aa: CASADRGPPETQYF

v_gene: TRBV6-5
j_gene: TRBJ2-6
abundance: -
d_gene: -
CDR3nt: TGTGCCAGCACCTGGTCGGGGTATGGGGCCAACGTCCTGACTTTC
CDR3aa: CASTWSGYGANVLTF

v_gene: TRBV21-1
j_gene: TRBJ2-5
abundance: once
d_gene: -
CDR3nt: TGTGCCAGCAGCAAGGTGGTAGCGGACCAAGAGACCCAGTACTTC
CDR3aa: CASSKVVADQETQYF

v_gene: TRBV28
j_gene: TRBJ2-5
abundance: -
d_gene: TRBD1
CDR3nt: TGTGCCAGCAGAGGAGGGGTTGGCAAATCAACAGGGGGCGAACGGGAGACCCAGTACTTC
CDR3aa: CASRGGVGKSTGGERETQYF

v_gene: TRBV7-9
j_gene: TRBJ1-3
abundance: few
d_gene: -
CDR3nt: TGTGCCAGCAGCTTATCCGTAAACACCATATATTTT
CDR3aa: CASSLSVNTIYF